Listed below are T cell receptor beta chains from one sample, sequenced in a study of blood T cell repertoires in COVID-19. Method: immunoSEQ multiplex PCR; TCRdb's copy keeps in-frame clones and lacks some. Seen here are approximately 210,000 clones, around 80% observed once, and the top ten hold approximately 5%. Sequenced: peripheral blood. The source of these receptors is a human donor in a cohort sampled during active COVID-19. Both conserved end residues are part of each CDR3. The order of the fields is J gene, V gene, clone size, D gene, CDR3 DNA, CDR3 protein. The D gene is left open where the match is weak. Rows give clone size only sometimes, using once, few, many, or a class for an expanded clone.

TRBJ1-1	TRBV7-9	few	-	TGTGCCAGCAGCTTCCCAACTGAAGCTTTCTTT	CASSFPTEAFF
TRBJ1-2	TRBV7-8	-	TRBD1	TGTGCCAGCAGCTTAGCGGCCATGACAGGGGTTGGCTACACCTTC	CASSLAAMTGVGYTF
TRBJ1-2	TRBV9	-	TRBD1	TGTGCCAGCAGCGTGGGACAGGGCAATAATGGCTACACCTTC	CASSVGQGNNGYTF
TRBJ2-7	TRBV6-5	-	TRBD2	TGTGCCAGCACCCGACTAGCGGGAGCCCCCTACGAGCAGTACTTC	CASTRLAGAPYEQYF
TRBJ2-1	TRBV24-1	-	TRBD2	TGTGCCACCAGTGACCCGACTAGCCACAATGAGCAGTTCTTC	CATSDPTSHNEQFF
TRBJ2-6	TRBV6-6	-	-	TGTGCCAGCAGTCATAACTCTGGGGCCAACGTCCTGACTTTC	CASSHNSGANVLTF
TRBJ2-7	TRBV5-1	-	TRBD1	TGCGCCAGCAGGCCCCTCGGGACAGGGGTCTACGAGCAGTACTTC	CASRPLGTGVYEQYF
TRBJ2-2	TRBV4-1	-	-	TGCGCCAGCAGCCCTCCCCGGGTCGGCACCGGGGAGCTGTTTTTT	CASSPPRVGTGELFF
TRBJ1-1	TRBV9	few	TRBD1	TGTGCCAGCAGCGTAGGGACAGGAAAATTGAACACTGAAGCTTTCTTT	CASSVGTGKLNTEAFF
TRBJ2-7	TRBV15	-	-	TGTGCCACCAGCAGAGATACGGCCGGGACTGCATCCTACGAGCAGTACTTC	CATSRDTAGTASYEQYF
TRBJ2-5	TRBV12-3/TRBV12-4	-	-	TGTGCCAGCAGTTTAAGGGACTCGGAGACCCAGTACTTC	CASSLRDSETQYF
TRBJ2-7	TRBV20-1	-	-	TGCAGTGCTAGTAACAACTACGAGCAGTACTTC	CSASNNYEQYF
TRBJ1-4	TRBV15	-	TRBD1	TGTGCCACCAGCGAGACCGGGACAGGGGTTAATGAAAAACTGTTTTTT	CATSETGTGVNEKLFF
TRBJ1-2	TRBV18	-	-	TGTGCCAGCTCAGCCGGGAGAGACTATGGCTACACCTTC	CASSAGRDYGYTF
TRBJ1-1	TRBV19	few	-	TGTGCCAGTAGTATAATGGGGGCTCACACTGAAGCTTTCTTT	CASSIMGAHTEAFF
TRBJ1-1	TRBV5-1	few	TRBD1	TGCGCCAGCAGCGGCGGGACAGCATTAGAAGCTTTCTTT	CASSGGTALEAFF
TRBJ1-1	TRBV28	-	TRBD1	TGTGCCAGCAGTGTGACAGGGCGGGTTGAAGCTTTCTTT	CASSVTGRVEAFF
TRBJ2-3	TRBV24-1	-	-	TGTGCCACCAGTAGAACAGATCGCACAGATACGCAGTATTTT	CATSRTDRTDTQYF
TRBJ1-3	TRBV2	-	TRBD1	TGTGCCAGCAGCATAACCGGGACAGGCGGAAACACCATATATTTT	CASSITGTGGNTIYF
TRBJ2-7	TRBV15	-	-	TGTGCCACCAGCAGAGATCAAGAGGACAGAGCGTGGGAGCAGTACTTC	CATSRDQEDRAWEQYF
TRBJ2-5	TRBV7-3	-	TRBD2	TGTGCCAGCAGCTTAACATTAGCGGGAGGTGGGGAGACCCAGTACTTC	CASSLTLAGGGETQYF
TRBJ1-3	TRBV3-1/TRBV3-2	-	TRBD1	TGTGCCAGCAGCCCAAAGAAAGCCCCCGGGACAGCATACTCTGGAAACACCATATATTTT	CASSPKKAPGTAYSGNTIYF
TRBJ1-6	TRBV3-1/TRBV3-2	-	TRBD1	TGTGCCAGCAGAGAACAGGGGGTGTTCTATAATTCACCCCTCCACTTT	CASREQGVFYNSPLHF
TRBJ2-7	TRBV6-6	-	TRBD1	TGTGCCAGCAGTTCACGACAGGGTCGGTCCTACGAGCAGTACTTC	CASSSRQGRSYEQYF
TRBJ2-6	TRBV7-8	-	TRBD1	TGTGCCAGCAGCCCTAGACAGGGACCCCCTGGGGCCAACGTCCTGACTTTC	CASSPRQGPPGANVLTF
TRBJ2-2	TRBV29-1	few	-	TGCAGCGTTGTGCAGGGGAGAACCGGGGAGCTGTTTTTT	CSVVQGRTGELFF
TRBJ2-5	TRBV27	many	-	TGTGCCAGCAGTGCCCGGGACTCCCAAGAGACCCAGTACTTC	CASSARDSQETQYF
TRBJ1-1	TRBV19	-	-	TGTGCCAGTAGTACGGTTACTAACACTGAAGCTTTCTTT	CASSTVTNTEAFF
TRBJ1-2	TRBV6-6	-	TRBD1	TGTGCCAGCAGTTATTCAGGGGGCGCGACCTATGGCTACACCTTC	CASSYSGGATYGYTF
TRBJ1-5	TRBV28	-	-	TGTGCCAGCAGTTCAGCGGGGGCAAGCAATCAGCCCCAGCATTTT	CASSSAGASNQPQHF
TRBJ2-7	TRBV19	-	TRBD2	TGTGCCAGTAGTAGGTATGGTGCCTTGGCTAGCGGGAGAGGTAACGAGCAGTACTTC	CASSRYGALASGRGNEQYF